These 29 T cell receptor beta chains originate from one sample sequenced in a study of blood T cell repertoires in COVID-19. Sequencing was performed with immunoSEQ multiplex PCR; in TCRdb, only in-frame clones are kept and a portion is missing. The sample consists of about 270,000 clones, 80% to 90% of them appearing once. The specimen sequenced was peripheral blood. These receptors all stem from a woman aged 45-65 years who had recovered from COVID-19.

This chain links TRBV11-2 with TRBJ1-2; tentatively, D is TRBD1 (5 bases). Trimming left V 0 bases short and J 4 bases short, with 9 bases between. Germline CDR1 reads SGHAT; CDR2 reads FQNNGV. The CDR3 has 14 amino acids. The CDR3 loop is CASSLDQGIYGYTF. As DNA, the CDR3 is TGTGCCAGCAGCTTAGACCAGGGAATCTATGGCTACACCTTC.

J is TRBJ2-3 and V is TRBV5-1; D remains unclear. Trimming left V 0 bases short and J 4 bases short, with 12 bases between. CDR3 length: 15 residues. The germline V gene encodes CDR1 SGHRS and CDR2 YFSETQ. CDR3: CASSLGGSSPDTQYF. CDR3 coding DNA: TGCGCCAGCAGCTTGGGTGGTAGCTCCCCAGATACGCAGTATTTT.

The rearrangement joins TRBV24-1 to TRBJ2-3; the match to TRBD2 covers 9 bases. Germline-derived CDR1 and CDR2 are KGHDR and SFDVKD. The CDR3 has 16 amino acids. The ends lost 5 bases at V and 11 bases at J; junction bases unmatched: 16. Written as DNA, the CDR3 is TGTGCCACCAGTGGGGACTTGCGGGGGGGCTACTTGAGGCAGTATTTT. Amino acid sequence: CATSGDLRGGYLRQYF.

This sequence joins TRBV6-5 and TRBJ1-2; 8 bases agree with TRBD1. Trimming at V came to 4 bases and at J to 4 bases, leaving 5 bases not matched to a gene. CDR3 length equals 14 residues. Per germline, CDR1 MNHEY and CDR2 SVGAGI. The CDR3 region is CASSLDRGGYGYTF. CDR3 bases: TGTGCCAGCAGTTTAGACAGGGGCGGCTATGGCTACACCTTC.

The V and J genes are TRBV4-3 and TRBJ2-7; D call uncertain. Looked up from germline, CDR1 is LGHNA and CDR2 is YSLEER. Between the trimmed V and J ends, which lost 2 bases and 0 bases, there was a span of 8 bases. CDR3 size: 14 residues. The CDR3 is CASSQILASYEQYF. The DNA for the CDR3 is TGCGCCAGCAGCCAAATTTTGGCCTCCTACGAGCAGTACTTC.

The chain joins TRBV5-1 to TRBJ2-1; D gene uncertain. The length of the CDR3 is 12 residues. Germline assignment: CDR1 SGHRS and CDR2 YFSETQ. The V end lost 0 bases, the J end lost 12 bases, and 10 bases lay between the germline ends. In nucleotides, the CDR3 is TGCGCCAGCAGCTTGGCATCCTCGGGGCAGTTCTTC. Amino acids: CASSLASSGQFF.

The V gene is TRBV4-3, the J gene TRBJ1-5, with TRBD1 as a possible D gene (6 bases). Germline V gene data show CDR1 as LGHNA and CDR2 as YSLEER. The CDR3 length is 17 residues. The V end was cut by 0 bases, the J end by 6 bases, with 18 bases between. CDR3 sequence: CASSQDWSGDSVQPQHF. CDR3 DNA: TGCGCCAGCAGCCAAGATTGGTCAGGGGATTCAGTTCAGCCCCAGCATTTT.

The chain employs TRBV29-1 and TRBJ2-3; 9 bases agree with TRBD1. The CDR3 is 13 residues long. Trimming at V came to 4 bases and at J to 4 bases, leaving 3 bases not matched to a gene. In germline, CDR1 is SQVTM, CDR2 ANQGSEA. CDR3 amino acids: CSVGTGDPDTQYF. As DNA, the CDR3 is TGCAGCGTTGGGACAGGGGACCCAGATACGCAGTATTTT.

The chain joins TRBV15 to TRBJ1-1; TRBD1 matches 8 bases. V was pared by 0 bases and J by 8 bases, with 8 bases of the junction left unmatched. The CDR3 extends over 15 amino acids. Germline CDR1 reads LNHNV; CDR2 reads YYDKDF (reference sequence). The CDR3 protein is CATSRDKAAGGEAFF. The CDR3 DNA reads TGTGCCACCAGCAGAGATAAGGCGGCAGGGGGCGAAGCTTTCTTT. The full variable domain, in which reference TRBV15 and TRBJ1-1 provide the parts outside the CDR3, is DAMVIQNPRYQVTQFGKPVTLSCSQTLNHNVMYWYQQKSSQAPKLLFHYYDKDFNNEADTPDNFQSRRPNTSFCFLDIRSPGLGDTAMYLCATSRDKAAGGEAFFGQGTRLTVV.

The CDR3 loop reads CSVLDYYEQYF. CDR3 nucleotides: TGCAGCGTCTTGGACTACTACGAGCAGTACTTC. This chain connects TRBV29-1 to TRBJ2-7; possibly TRBD2 for D (6 bases). V lost 6 bases and J lost 3, with 9 bases in between. The CDR3 runs to 11 residues. In germline, CDR1 is SQVTM, CDR2 ANQGSEA.

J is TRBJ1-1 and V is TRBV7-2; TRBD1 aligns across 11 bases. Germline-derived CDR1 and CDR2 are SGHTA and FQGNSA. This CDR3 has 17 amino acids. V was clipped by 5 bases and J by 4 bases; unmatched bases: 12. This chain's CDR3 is CASSPRTGGALGTEAFF. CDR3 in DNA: TGTGCCAGCAGCCCTAGGACAGGGGGCGCGCTCGGCACTGAAGCTTTCTTT.

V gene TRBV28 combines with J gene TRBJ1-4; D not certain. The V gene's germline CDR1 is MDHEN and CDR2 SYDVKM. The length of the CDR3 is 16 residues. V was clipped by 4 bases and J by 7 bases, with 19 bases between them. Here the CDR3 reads CASSSIRGRDSEKLFF. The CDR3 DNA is TGTGCCAGCAGTTCCATTCGGGGAAGAGATTCTGAAAAACTGTTTTTT.

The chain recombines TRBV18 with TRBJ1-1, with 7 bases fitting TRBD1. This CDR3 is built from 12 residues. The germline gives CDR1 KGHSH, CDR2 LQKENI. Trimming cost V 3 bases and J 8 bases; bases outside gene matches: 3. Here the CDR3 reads CASSPPQGEAFF. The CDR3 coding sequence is TGTGCCAGCTCACCTCCACAGGGGGAAGCTTTCTTT. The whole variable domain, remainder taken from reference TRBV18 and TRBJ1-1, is NAGVMQNPRHLVRRRGQEARLRCSPMKGHSHVYWYRQLPEEGLKFMVYLQKENIIDESGMPKERFSAEFPKEGPSILRIQQVVRGDSAAYFCASSPPQGEAFFGQGTRLTVV.

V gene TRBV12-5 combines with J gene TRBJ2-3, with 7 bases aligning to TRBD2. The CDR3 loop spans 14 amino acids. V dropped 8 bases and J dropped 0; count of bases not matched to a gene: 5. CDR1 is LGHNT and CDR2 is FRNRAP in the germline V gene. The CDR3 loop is CASSRGDSTDTQYF. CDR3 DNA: TGTGCTAGTTCTCGGGGGGATAGCACAGATACGCAGTATTTT.

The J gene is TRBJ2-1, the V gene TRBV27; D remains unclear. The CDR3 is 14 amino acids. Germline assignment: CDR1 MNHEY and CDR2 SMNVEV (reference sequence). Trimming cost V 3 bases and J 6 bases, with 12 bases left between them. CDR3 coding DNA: TGTGCCAGCAGTTTTCTGGCGGCGTCCAATGAGCAGTTCTTC. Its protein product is CASSFLAASNEQFF.

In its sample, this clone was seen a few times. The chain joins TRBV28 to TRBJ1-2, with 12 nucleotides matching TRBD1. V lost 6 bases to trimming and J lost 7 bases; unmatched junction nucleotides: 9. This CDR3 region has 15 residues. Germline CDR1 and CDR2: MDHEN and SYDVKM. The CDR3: CASSPGTGGRSGYTF. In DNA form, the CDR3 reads TGTGCCAGCAGCCCCGGGACAGGGGGCCGGAGTGGCTACACCTTC.

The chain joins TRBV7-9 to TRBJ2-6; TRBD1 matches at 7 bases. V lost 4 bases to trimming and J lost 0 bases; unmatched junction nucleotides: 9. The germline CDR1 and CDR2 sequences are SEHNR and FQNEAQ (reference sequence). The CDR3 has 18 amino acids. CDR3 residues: CASSSHRGPYSGANVLTF. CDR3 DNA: TGTGCCAGCAGCTCTCACAGGGGCCCTTACTCTGGGGCCAACGTCCTGACTTTC.

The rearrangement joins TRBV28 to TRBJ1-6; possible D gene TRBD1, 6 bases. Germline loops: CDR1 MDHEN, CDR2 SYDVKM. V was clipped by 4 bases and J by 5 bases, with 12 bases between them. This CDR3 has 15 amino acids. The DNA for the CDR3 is TGTGCCAGCAGTTCCCGGGACAACCATAATTCACCCCTCCACTTT. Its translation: CASSSRDNHNSPLHF.

CDR3 region: CASSLARQVSGNTIYF. The CDR3 DNA follows: TGTGCCAGCAGCTTAGCGCGCCAGGTCTCTGGAAACACCATATATTTT. The gene calls are TRBV7-2 and TRBJ1-3; D uncertain. Germline V gene lookup returns CDR1 SGHTA and CDR2 FQGNSA. Trimming removed 0 bases from V and 0 bases from J, with 9 bases in between. This CDR3 spans 16 amino acids.

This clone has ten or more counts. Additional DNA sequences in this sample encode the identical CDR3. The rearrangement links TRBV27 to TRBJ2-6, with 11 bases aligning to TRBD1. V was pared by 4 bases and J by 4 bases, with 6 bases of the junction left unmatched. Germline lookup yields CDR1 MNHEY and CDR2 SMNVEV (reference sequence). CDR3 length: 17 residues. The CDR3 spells CASSSGQGASGANVLTF. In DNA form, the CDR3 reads TGTGCCAGCAGTTCCGGACAGGGGGCGTCCGGGGCCAACGTCCTGACTTTC.

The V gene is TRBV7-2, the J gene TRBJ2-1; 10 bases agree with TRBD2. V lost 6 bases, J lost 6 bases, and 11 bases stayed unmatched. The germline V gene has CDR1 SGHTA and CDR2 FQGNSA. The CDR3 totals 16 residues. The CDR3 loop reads CASRPVPSGGPNEQFF. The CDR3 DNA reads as TGTGCCAGCAGGCCCGTCCCTAGCGGGGGACCCAATGAGCAGTTCTTC.

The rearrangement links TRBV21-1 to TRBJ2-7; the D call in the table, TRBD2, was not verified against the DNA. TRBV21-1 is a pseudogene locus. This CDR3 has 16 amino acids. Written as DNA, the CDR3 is TGTGCCAGCAGCAAAGACTCTGGCGGGAGAGAGGACGAGCAGTACTTC. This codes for CASSKDSGGREDEQYF.

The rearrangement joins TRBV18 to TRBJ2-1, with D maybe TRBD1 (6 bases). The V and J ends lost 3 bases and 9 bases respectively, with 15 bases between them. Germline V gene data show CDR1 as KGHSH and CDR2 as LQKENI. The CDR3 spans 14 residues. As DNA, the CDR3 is TGTGCCAGCTCACCCACAGGGATGGCGTCTGAGCAGTTCTTC. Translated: CASSPTGMASEQFF.

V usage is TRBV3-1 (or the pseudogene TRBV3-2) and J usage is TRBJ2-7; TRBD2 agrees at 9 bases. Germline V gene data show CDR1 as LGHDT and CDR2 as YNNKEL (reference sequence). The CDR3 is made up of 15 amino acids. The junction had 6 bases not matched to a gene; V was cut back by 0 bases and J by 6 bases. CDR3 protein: CASSQDVSGGTEQYF. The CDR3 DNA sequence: TGTGCCAGCAGCCAAGATGTGAGCGGGGGGACCGAGCAGTACTTC.

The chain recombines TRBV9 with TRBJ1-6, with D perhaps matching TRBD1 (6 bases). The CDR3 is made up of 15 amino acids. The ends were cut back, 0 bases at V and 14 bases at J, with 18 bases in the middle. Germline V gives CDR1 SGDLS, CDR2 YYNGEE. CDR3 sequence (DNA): TGTGCCAGCAGCGTAGGGCCGGGGGGCGCGCGGGCCCTCCACTTT. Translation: CASSVGPGGARALHF.

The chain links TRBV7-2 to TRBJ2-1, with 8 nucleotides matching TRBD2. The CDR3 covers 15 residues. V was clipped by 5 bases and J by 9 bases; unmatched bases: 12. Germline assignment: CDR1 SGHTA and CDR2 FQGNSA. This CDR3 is CASSPPGTRLGEQFF. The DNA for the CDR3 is TGTGCCAGCAGCCCCCCCGGGACTAGATTGGGTGAGCAGTTCTTC.

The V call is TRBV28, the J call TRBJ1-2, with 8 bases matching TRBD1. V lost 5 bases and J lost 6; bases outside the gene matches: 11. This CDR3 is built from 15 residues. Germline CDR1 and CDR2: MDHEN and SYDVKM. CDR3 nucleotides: TGTGCCAGCAGTGACGGACAGGGCGGACTCGATGGCTACACCTTC. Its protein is CASSDGQGGLDGYTF.

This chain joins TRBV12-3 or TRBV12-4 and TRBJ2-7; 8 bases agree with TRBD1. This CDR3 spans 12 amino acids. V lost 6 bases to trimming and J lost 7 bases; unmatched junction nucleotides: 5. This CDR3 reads CASRGDRQEQYF. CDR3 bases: TGTGCCAGCAGAGGGGACAGGCAGGAGCAGTACTTC.

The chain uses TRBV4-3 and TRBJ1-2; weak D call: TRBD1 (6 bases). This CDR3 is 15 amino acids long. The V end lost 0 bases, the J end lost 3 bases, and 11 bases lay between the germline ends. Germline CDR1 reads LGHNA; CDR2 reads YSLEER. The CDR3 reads CASSQDWGGHYGYTF. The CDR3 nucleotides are TGCGCCAGCAGCCAAGATTGGGGGGGCCACTATGGCTACACCTTC.